A selection of T cell receptor beta chains follows, all from one sample in a study of T cells in localized non-small cell lung cancer. The table came from immunoSEQ multiplex PCR; TCRdb's copy has only in-frame clones and leaves some out. There are 35,000 to 50,000 clones in the sample; about four fifths occur only once, and 30% to 35% lies in the top ten. Sequencing was performed on PBMCs, taken before any cancer treatment. The receptors derive from a woman aged 35 to 70 with stage II squamous cell lung carcinoma. CDR3s include the opening cysteine and the closing phenylalanine or tryptophan. The order of the fields is CDR3 protein, clone size, V gene. Size values are once, few and many counts, or a class for expanded clones, and some rows have none.

CDR3: CASSLPGASNQPQHF
size: .
V: TRBV28

CDR3: CASSSVKDYGYTF
size: .
V: TRBV27

CDR3: CASSEVGLAGGTYEQYF
size: .
V: TRBV2

CDR3: CASSQSSRVGTNYGYTF
size: .
V: TRBV4-1

CDR3: CASSPSDSYEQYF
size: .
V: TRBV4-2

CDR3: CASSVGGVGNQPQHF
size: .
V: TRBV9

CDR3: CASTLGRGPLMNTEAFF
size: .
V: TRBV19

CDR3: CASMLAGPGEQFF
size: .
V: TRBV2

CDR3: CASTSPGASDTQYF
size: .
V: TRBV4-2

CDR3: CASSDQYGTGGPGYTF
size: .
V: TRBV7-2

CDR3: CASSLEGGGDIQYF
size: .
V: TRBV28

CDR3: CASSYGAVLGAQYF
size: .
V: TRBV6-5

CDR3: CASRRTYLAKNIQYF
size: .
V: TRBV6-5

CDR3: CASSFIGETQYF
size: .
V: TRBV7-9

CDR3: CASSYPLRVAGNTIYF
size: .
V: TRBV6-6

CDR3: CASSLSGTGGSPLHF
size: .
V: TRBV7-6

CDR3: CASSLAWDRGDTEAFF
size: once
V: TRBV5-1

CDR3: CASSQEPVNQPQHF
size: .
V: TRBV4-1

CDR3: CASHPPGRASGNTIYF
size: few
V: TRBV19

CDR3: CASSFGRFSNQPQHF
size: large
V: TRBV5-6

CDR3: CASSLVGGNQPQHF
size: .
V: TRBV7-2

CDR3: CASSLGQMNTEAFF
size: .
V: TRBV5-4

CDR3: CASRGTGTDTQYF
size: .
V: TRBV6-5

CDR3: CASSAEGGFGQASINTIYF
size: .
V: TRBV9

CDR3: CASSLKPLTGIFQETQYF
size: .
V: TRBV7-2

CDR3: CASSSTPSRPNTGELFF
size: .
V: TRBV7-9

CDR3: CASSRGLAAASTDTQYF
size: .
V: TRBV19

CDR3: CASSQGERYGYTF
size: .
V: TRBV18

CDR3: CASSLIAGSNEKLFF
size: .
V: TRBV28

CDR3: CASTLKGAANTEAFF
size: .
V: TRBV6-5

CDR3: CASSPAFSGSHEQFF
size: .
V: TRBV28

CDR3: CASNPVRAPGIYGYTF
size: once
V: TRBV28

CDR3: CASRIGQLMNTEAFF
size: .
V: TRBV6-1

CDR3: CASSVGQRSRGRNEQYF
size: .
V: TRBV9

CDR3: CASSSQGQGFTGELFF
size: .
V: TRBV5-6

CDR3: CASSPSATGPNYGYTF
size: few
V: TRBV14

CDR3: CASSLAGMDTQYF
size: .
V: TRBV7-9

CDR3: CASSLGKSDTQYF
size: once
V: TRBV5-6

CDR3: CASSLFETQYF
size: .
V: TRBV7-2

CDR3: CASSSPSSGGSNEQFF
size: .
V: TRBV28

CDR3: CASSHRRENTEAFF
size: .
V: TRBV6-5

CDR3: CASSKTGAASWYF
size: .
V: TRBV6-5

CDR3: CASSLAGGGGAPYGYTF
size: few
V: TRBV7-9

CDR3: CASSFQGPQETQYF
size: .
V: TRBV5-1